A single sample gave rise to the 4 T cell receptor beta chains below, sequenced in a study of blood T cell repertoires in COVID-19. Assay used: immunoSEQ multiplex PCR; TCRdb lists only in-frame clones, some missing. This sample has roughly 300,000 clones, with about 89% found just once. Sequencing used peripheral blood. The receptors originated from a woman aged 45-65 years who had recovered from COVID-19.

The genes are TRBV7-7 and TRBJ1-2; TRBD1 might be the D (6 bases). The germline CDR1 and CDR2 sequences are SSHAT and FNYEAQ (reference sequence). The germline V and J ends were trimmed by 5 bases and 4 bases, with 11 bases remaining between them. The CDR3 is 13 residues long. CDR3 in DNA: TGTGCCAGCAGCCGGGACATCATCTATGGCTACACCTTC. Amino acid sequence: CASSRDIIYGYTF.

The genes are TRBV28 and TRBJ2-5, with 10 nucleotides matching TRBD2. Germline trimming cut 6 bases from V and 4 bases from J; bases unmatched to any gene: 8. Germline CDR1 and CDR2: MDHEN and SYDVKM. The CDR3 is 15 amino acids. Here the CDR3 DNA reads TGTGCCAGCAGCCCCATTAGCGGGGGGAGAGAGACCCAGTACTTC. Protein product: CASSPISGGRETQYF.

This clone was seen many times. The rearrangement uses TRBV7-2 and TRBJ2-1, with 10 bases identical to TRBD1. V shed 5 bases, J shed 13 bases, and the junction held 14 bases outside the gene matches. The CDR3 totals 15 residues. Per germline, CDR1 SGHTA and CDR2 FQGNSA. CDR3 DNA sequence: TGTGCCAGCAGCCATAATACATACCGACAGGGGGCCCAGTTCTTC. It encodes CASSHNTYRQGAQFF.

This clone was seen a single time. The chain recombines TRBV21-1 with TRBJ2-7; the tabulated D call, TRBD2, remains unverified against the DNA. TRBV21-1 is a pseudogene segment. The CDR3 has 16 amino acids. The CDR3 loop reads CASSKELAGGPYEQYF. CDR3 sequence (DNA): TGTGCCAGCAGCAAAGAACTAGCGGGAGGCCCCTACGAGCAGTACTTC.